What follows are 8 T cell receptor beta chains derived from one specimen sequenced in a study of T cell responses to AZD1222 COVID-19 vaccine. The assay was immunoSEQ multiplex PCR, and TCRdb's table has in-frame clones only and misses some. The sample includes some 160,000 clones, about 92% of them seen just once. Here the sequenced sample was peripheral blood, taken on day 0 of AZD1222 vaccination. These TCRs come from an adult in good health.

The chain uses TRBV19 and TRBJ2-2; perhaps D is TRBD1 or TRBD2 (5 bases each). Germline loops: CDR1 LNHDA, CDR2 SQIVND (reference sequence). With 5 bases removed from V and 6 bases from J, the gap between germline ends came to 13 bases. The CDR3 loop spans 14 amino acids. The CDR3 loop is CASSGGPASGELFF. Written as DNA, the CDR3 is TGTGCCAGTAGTGGGGGTCCGGCATCCGGGGAGCTGTTTTTT.

Comments on this clone: Other DNA sequences in the sample encode the same CDR3. DNA of the CDR3: TGTGCCAGCAGTTTTCAGGGGAGCTCCTACGAGCAGTACTTC. It is translated as CASSFQGSSYEQYF. The chain combines TRBV28 with TRBJ2-7, with D perhaps matching TRBD1 (6 bases). The CDR3 contains 14 residues. V lost 3 bases, J lost 0 bases, and 9 bases lay in between. The germline gives CDR1 MDHEN, CDR2 SYDVKM.

The chain carries TRBV7-8 and TRBJ2-1; D possibly corresponds to TRBD2 (5 bases). Trimming left V 5 bases short and J 5 bases short, with 13 bases between. Germline-derived CDR1 and CDR2 are SGHVS and FQNEAQ. This CDR3 spans 14 amino acids. CDR3 sequence: CASSPYSGDNEQFF. DNA of the CDR3: TGTGCCAGCAGCCCGTACAGCGGAGACAATGAGCAGTTCTTC.

J is TRBJ1-1 and V is TRBV11-3, with unresolved D. The CDR3 consists of 15 residues. The ends were cut back, 5 bases at V and 2 bases at J, with 15 bases in the middle. Germline V lookup: CDR1 SGHNT, CDR2 YENEEA. CDR3 coding DNA: TGTGCCAGCAGCCCCGGGGAAGGGAGTAACACTGAAGCTTTCTTT. Its translation: CASSPGEGSNTEAFF.

The chain is built from TRBV2 and TRBJ1-2; D is possibly TRBD1 (6 bases). Trimming stripped 8 bases from V and 4 bases from J, with 14 bases between. Germline values: CDR1 SNHLY, CDR2 FYNNEI. The CDR3 has 13 residues. This chain's CDR3 is CASRQMDSYGYTF. The CDR3 DNA follows: TGTGCCAGCCGGCAGATGGACAGCTATGGCTACACCTTC.

This clone was detected only once. V is TRBV6-5 and J is TRBJ2-1; D may be TRBD1 (7 bases). Trimming removed 2 bases at V and 2 bases at J, with 13 bases between. CDR3 length equals 16 residues. Germline loops: CDR1 MNHEY, CDR2 SVGAGI. The CDR3 nucleotides are TGTGCCAGCAGTTACCAGGGGGAGGCCCCCTACAATGAGCAGTTCTTC. It codes for CASSYQGEAPYNEQFF.

This clone occurred once. This rearrangement joins TRBV12-3 or TRBV12-4 to TRBJ2-1, with no clear D. The V end lost 7 bases, the J end lost 0 bases, and 7 bases lay between the germline ends. The CDR3 consists of 13 residues. The CDR3 is CASTISSYNEQFF. The CDR3 coding sequence is TGTGCCAGCACCATCTCCTCCTACAATGAGCAGTTCTTC.

The gene calls are TRBV9 and TRBJ2-2; D is uncertain. The CDR3 is 14 amino acids. Per germline, CDR1 SGDLS and CDR2 YYNGEE. V lost 5 bases and J 3 bases, leaving 11 bases between the germline ends. The CDR3 sequence is CASRPPDDTGELFF. The CDR3 DNA is TGTGCCAGCAGGCCCCCGGATGACACCGGGGAGCTGTTTTTT. The full variable domain, rest sourced from reference TRBV9 and TRBJ2-2, is DSGVTQTPKHLITATGQRVTLRCSPRSGDLSVYWYQQSLDQGLQFLIQYYNGEERAKGNILERFSAQQFPDLHSELNLSSLELGDSALYFCASRPPDDTGELFFGEGSRLTVL.